These T cell receptor beta chains were read from a single sample in a study of shared clonotypes between healthy human individuals. TCRdb's copy holds only in-frame clones and misses some; the assay was immunoSEQ multiplex PCR. The table includes some 2.1 million clones, about 94% detected once. The material sequenced was naive CD8+ T cells from PBMCs. These receptors were taken from a man younger than 35 in good health. Some clones in this sample may be carry-over from other donors' samples. The CDR3 runs from the conserved cysteine through the conserved F or W. D genes are given only for firm matches. Size values are once, few and many counts, or a class for expanded clones, and some rows have none.

J gene: TRBJ2-1
V gene: TRBV5-1
clone size: .
D gene: TRBD2
CDR3 DNA: TGCGCCAGCAGCTTGGGACTAGCGGGGTTCAATGAGCAGTTCTTC
CDR3 protein: CASSLGLAGFNEQFF

J gene: TRBJ2-7
V gene: TRBV10-3
clone size: .
D gene: .
CDR3 DNA: TGTGCCATCAGTGCGCGTATTGGCGAGCAGTACTTC
CDR3 protein: CAISARIGEQYF

J gene: TRBJ2-1
V gene: TRBV7-6
clone size: .
D gene: .
CDR3 DNA: TGTGCCAGCAGCTTAGGAACAGGCGGGATCACCTACAATGAGCAGTTCTTC
CDR3 protein: CASSLGTGGITYNEQFF

J gene: TRBJ2-2
V gene: TRBV28
clone size: once
D gene: TRBD2
CDR3 DNA: TGTGCCAGCAGTTTTCTTGCGGGAGGCCGAGCGTCCGGGGAGCTGTTTTTT
CDR3 protein: CASSFLAGGRASGELFF

J gene: TRBJ2-7
V gene: TRBV10-3
clone size: .
D gene: .
CDR3 DNA: TGTGCCATCAGTGATTCCCAGGTGGCCGGGCAGTACTTC
CDR3 protein: CAISDSQVAGQYF

J gene: TRBJ2-7
V gene: TRBV4-1
clone size: .
D gene: TRBD1
CDR3 DNA: TGCGCCAGCAGCCAACCGGGACAGGGTGGGTACGAGCAGTACTTC
CDR3 protein: CASSQPGQGGYEQYF

J gene: TRBJ2-7
V gene: TRBV7-9
clone size: .
D gene: .
CDR3 DNA: TGTGCCAGCAGCTTAGGCGGGGGACAGGTCCTAAAACCCTACGAGCAGTACTTC
CDR3 protein: CASSLGGGQVLKPYEQYF

J gene: TRBJ2-7
V gene: TRBV5-6
clone size: .
D gene: .
CDR3 DNA: TGTGCCAGCAGCTCTGGGGACCGATACTACGAGCAGTACTTC
CDR3 protein: CASSSGDRYYEQYF

J gene: TRBJ2-1
V gene: TRBV11-2
clone size: .
D gene: .
CDR3 DNA: TGTGCCAGCAGCCAACAGGGATACAATGAGCAGTTCTTC
CDR3 protein: CASSQQGYNEQFF

J gene: TRBJ2-3
V gene: TRBV11-2
clone size: .
D gene: .
CDR3 DNA: TGTGCCAGCAGCTTATTAGGCACAGATACGCAGTATTTT
CDR3 protein: CASSLLGTDTQYF

J gene: TRBJ1-2
V gene: TRBV9
clone size: .
D gene: .
CDR3 DNA: TGTGCCAGCAGCGTCCGGGACATCCCTGGTCCCTATGGCTACACCTTC
CDR3 protein: CASSVRDIPGPYGYTF

J gene: TRBJ1-1
V gene: TRBV19
clone size: once
D gene: TRBD1
CDR3 DNA: TGTGCCAGTAGTAATGGCGACAGGGGGAACACTGAAGCTTTCTTT
CDR3 protein: CASSNGDRGNTEAFF

J gene: TRBJ1-1
V gene: TRBV9
clone size: .
D gene: .
CDR3 DNA: TGTGCCAGCAGCGACTCTACGGGCACTGAAGCTTTCTTT
CDR3 protein: CASSDSTGTEAFF

J gene: TRBJ2-7
V gene: TRBV6-1
clone size: .
D gene: TRBD1
CDR3 DNA: TGTGCCAGCAGTGCCGCGGGTACAGGGGGGCCCGCCTTC
CDR3 protein: CASSAAGTGGPAF

J gene: TRBJ1-2
V gene: TRBV7-9
clone size: .
D gene: .
CDR3 DNA: TGTGCCAGCAGCTCCGGGGGAATTTTTAACTATGGCTACACCTTC
CDR3 protein: CASSSGGIFNYGYTF

J gene: TRBJ1-1
V gene: TRBV27
clone size: .
D gene: TRBD1
CDR3 DNA: TGTGCCAGCAGTTTACCCCACAGGGGTCTCGGCACTGAAGCTTTCTTT
CDR3 protein: CASSLPHRGLGTEAFF

J gene: TRBJ2-3
V gene: TRBV5-3
clone size: .
D gene: .
CDR3 DNA: TGTGCCAGAAGCTTGTTTGTAGATACGCAGTATTTT
CDR3 protein: CARSLFVDTQYF

J gene: TRBJ2-2
V gene: TRBV27
clone size: .
D gene: .
CDR3 DNA: TGTGCCAGCAGTCTATACAGGGACGGGACCGGGGAGCTGTTTTTT
CDR3 protein: CASSLYRDGTGELFF

J gene: TRBJ1-4
V gene: TRBV30
clone size: .
D gene: .
CDR3 DNA: TGTGCCTGGAGTCTGACAGGAAAACTAAATGAAAAACTGTTTTTT
CDR3 protein: CAWSLTGKLNEKLFF

J gene: TRBJ2-1
V gene: TRBV27
clone size: once
D gene: .
CDR3 DNA: TGTGCCAGCAGTTTATCTGGGCCCTACAATGAGCAGTTCTTC
CDR3 protein: CASSLSGPYNEQFF

J gene: TRBJ2-7
V gene: TRBV27
clone size: .
D gene: .
CDR3 DNA: TGTGCCAGCAGTTTATCTGCCGGGACCTACTACGAGCAGTACTTC
CDR3 protein: CASSLSAGTYYEQYF

J gene: TRBJ2-1
V gene: TRBV1
clone size: .
D gene: .
CDR3 DNA: TGCACCAGCAGCCAATACAGCGGGAGGGCCTCCTGCTCCTACAATGAGCAGTTCTTC
CDR3 protein: CTSSQYSGRASCSYNEQFF

J gene: TRBJ2-7
V gene: TRBV19
clone size: once
D gene: TRBD2
CDR3 DNA: TGTGCCAGTAGTATATCCACTAGCGGGACCTCCTACGAGCAGTACTTC
CDR3 protein: CASSISTSGTSYEQYF

J gene: TRBJ2-2
V gene: TRBV27
clone size: .
D gene: .
CDR3 DNA: TGTGCCAGCAGTTCGGGGGTGCACACCGGGGAGCTGTTTTTT
CDR3 protein: CASSSGVHTGELFF

J gene: TRBJ2-1
V gene: TRBV9
clone size: .
D gene: .
CDR3 DNA: TGTGCCAGCAGCGTGGACATGACGACGGGAGCCTACAATGAGCAGTTCTTC
CDR3 protein: CASSVDMTTGAYNEQFF

J gene: TRBJ2-7
V gene: TRBV25-1
clone size: .
D gene: .
CDR3 DNA: TGTGCCAGCAGTGAATGGGGGGAAACCTACGAGCAGTACTTC
CDR3 protein: CASSEWGETYEQYF

J gene: TRBJ2-5
V gene: TRBV4-3
clone size: .
D gene: .
CDR3 DNA: TGCGCCAGCAGCCAAACCACCCGCTGGGAGACCCAGTACTTC
CDR3 protein: CASSQTTRWETQYF

J gene: TRBJ2-5
V gene: TRBV29-1
clone size: .
D gene: .
CDR3 DNA: TGCAGCGTTGAAGGGGTTCTTGGGACCCAGTACTTC
CDR3 protein: CSVEGVLGTQYF

J gene: TRBJ2-7
V gene: TRBV27
clone size: .
D gene: .
CDR3 DNA: TGTGCCAGCAGCCTTAGGGGCCCGGGACCCCCCGACGAGCAGTACTTC
CDR3 protein: CASSLRGPGPPDEQYF

J gene: TRBJ2-7
V gene: TRBV25-1
clone size: once
D gene: .
CDR3 DNA: TGTGCCAGCAGGGGAGGACAGACCTACGAGCAGTACTTC
CDR3 protein: CASRGGQTYEQYF

J gene: TRBJ1-2
V gene: TRBV14
clone size: .
D gene: .
CDR3 DNA: TGTGCCAGCAGCCCCTATGGGGGTTCCTATGGCTACACCTTC
CDR3 protein: CASSPYGGSYGYTF

J gene: TRBJ2-2
V gene: TRBV2
clone size: .
D gene: .
CDR3 DNA: TGTGCCAGCAGGGGGCGCCTCGGGGCAAACACCGGGGAGCTGTTTTTT
CDR3 protein: CASRGRLGANTGELFF

J gene: TRBJ1-2
V gene: TRBV7-2
clone size: .
D gene: TRBD1
CDR3 DNA: TGTGCCAGCAGCTTGGGACAGGGTAAAATGGGTGGCTACACCTTC
CDR3 protein: CASSLGQGKMGGYTF

J gene: TRBJ2-7
V gene: TRBV5-1
clone size: .
D gene: TRBD1
CDR3 DNA: TGCGCCAGCAGCTTGGGGAGGCGACAGGGAACCTACGAGCAGTACTTC
CDR3 protein: CASSLGRRQGTYEQYF